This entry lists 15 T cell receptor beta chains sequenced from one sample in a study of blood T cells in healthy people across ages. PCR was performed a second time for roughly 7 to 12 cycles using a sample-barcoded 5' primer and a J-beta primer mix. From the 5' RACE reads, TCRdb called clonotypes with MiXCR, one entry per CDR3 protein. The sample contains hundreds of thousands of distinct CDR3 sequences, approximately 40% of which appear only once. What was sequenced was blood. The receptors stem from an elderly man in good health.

The CDR3 DNA reads TGCGCCAGCAGCCGAGAATCTACAGATACGCAGTATTTT. It is translated as CASSRESTDTQYF. V and J are TRBV4-1 and TRBJ2-3; D remains ambiguous. The CDR3 runs 13 residues. Germline V gene lookup returns CDR1 MGHRA and CDR2 YSYEKL. V was cut by 4 bases and J by 3 bases, with 8 bases left in between.

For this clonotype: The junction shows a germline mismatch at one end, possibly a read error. The CDR3 spells CANSQDYYEQYF. For the CDR3, the DNA is TGTGCCAACAGCCAGGATTACTACGAGCAGTACTTC. This sequence joins TRBV14 and TRBJ2-7, with D uncertain. Germline lookup yields CDR1 SGHDN and CDR2 FVKESK. The CDR3 contains 12 residues.

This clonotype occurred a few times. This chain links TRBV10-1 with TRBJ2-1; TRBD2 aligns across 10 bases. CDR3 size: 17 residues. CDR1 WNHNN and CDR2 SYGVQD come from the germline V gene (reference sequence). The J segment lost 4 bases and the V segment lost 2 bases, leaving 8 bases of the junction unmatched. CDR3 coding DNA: TGCGCCAGCAGTGAGCGGCTGGTAGCGGGAGGTTACAATGAGCAGTTCTTC. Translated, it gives CASSERLVAGGYNEQFF.

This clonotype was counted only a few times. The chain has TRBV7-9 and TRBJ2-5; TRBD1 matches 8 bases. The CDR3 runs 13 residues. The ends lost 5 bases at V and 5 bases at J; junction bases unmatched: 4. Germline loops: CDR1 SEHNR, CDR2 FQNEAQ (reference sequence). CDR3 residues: CASSPGGLETQYF. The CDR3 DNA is TGTGCCAGCAGCCCAGGGGGCTTGGAGACCCAGTACTTC. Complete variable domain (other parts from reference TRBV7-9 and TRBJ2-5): DTGVSQNPRHKITKRGQNVTFRCDPISEHNRLYWYRQTLGQGPEFLTYFQNEAQLEKSRLLSDRFSAERPKGSFSTLEIQRTEQGDSAMYLCASSPGGLETQYFGPGTRLLVL.

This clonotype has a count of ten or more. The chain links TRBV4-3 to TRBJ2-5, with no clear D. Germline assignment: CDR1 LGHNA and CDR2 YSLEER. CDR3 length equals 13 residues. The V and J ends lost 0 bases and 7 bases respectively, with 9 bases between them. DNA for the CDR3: TGCGCCAGCAGCCAAGATCGTGAGAGGACCCAGTACTTC. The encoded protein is CASSQDRERTQYF.

The CDR3 DNA reads as TGTGCCAGCAGACCCCTTACAGGTGTCCAAGAGACCCAGTTCTTC. Translated: CASRPLTGVQETQFF. The J gene is TRBJ2-5, the V gene TRBV6-6; maybe TRBD1 (5 bases). TRBJ2-1 matches the DNA end more closely, so the J call is doubtful. The CDR3 covers 15 residues. Germline V gene sequence: CDR1 MNHNY, CDR2 SVGAGI (reference sequence).

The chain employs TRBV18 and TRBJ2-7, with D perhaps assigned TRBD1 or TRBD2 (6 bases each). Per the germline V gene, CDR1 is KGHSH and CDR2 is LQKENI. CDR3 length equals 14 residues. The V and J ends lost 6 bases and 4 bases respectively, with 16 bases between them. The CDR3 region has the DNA TGTGCCAGCTCGCCGGGGGCCTTTTTTTACGAGCAGTACTTC. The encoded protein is CASSPGAFFYEQYF.

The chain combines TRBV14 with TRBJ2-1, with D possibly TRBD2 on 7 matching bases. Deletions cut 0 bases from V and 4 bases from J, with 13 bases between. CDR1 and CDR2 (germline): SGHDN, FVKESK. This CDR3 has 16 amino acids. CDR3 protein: CASSQDLRGPYNEQFF. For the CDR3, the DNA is TGTGCCAGCAGCCAAGATTTGCGGGGGCCTTACAATGAGCAGTTCTTC. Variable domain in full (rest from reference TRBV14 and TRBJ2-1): EAGVTQFPSHSVIEKGQTVTLRCDPISGHDNLYWYRRVMGKEIKFLLHFVKESKQDESGMPNNRFLAERTGGTYSTLKVQPAELEDSGVYFCASSQDLRGPYNEQFFGPGTRLTVL.

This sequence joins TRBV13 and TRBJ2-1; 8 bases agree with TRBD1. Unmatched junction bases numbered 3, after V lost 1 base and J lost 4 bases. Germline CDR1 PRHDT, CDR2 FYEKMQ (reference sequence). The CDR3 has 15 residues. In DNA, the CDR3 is TGTGCCAGCAGCTTAGATGGGACAGGTTACAATGAGCAGTTCTTC. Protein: CASSLDGTGYNEQFF. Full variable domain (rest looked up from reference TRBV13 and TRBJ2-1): AAGVIQSPRHLIKEKRETATLKCYPIPRHDTVYWYQQGPGQDPQFLISFYEKMQSDKGSIPDRFSAQQFSDYHSELNMSSLELGDSALYFCASSLDGTGYNEQFFGPGTRLTVL.

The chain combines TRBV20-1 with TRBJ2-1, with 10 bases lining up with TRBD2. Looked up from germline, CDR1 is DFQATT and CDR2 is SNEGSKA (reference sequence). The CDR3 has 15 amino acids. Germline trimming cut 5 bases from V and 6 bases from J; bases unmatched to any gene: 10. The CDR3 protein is CSAVRGLAGVNEQFF. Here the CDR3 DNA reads TGCAGTGCTGTGAGGGGGCTAGCGGGAGTCAATGAGCAGTTCTTC.

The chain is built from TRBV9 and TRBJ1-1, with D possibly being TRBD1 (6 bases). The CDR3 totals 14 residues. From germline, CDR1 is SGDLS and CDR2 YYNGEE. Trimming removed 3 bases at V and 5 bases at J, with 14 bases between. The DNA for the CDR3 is TGTGCCAGCAGCGAGAGACAGGTGTCTACTGAAGCTTTCTTT. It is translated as CASSERQVSTEAFF. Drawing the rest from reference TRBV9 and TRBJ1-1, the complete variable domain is DSGVTQTPKHLITATGQRVTLRCSPRSGDLSVYWYQQSLDQGLQFLIQYYNGEERAKGNILERFSAQQFPDLHSELNLSSLELGDSALYFCASSERQVSTEAFFGQGTRLTVV.

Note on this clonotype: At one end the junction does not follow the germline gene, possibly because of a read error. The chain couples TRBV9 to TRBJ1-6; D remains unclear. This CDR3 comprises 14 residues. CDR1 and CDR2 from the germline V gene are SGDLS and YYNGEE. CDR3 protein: CAGSVGPGNSPLHF. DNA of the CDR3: TGTGCCGGCAGCGTAGGGCCCGGTAATTCACCCCTCCACTTT.

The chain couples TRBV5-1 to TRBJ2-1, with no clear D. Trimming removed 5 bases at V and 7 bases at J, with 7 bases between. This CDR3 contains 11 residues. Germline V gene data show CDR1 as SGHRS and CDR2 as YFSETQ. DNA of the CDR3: TGCGCCAGCAGGGAATTGAATGAGCAGTTCTTC. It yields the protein CASRELNEQFF. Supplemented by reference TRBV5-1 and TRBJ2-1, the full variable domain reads KAGVTQTPRYLIKTRGQQVTLSCSPISGHRSVSWYQQTPGQGLQFLFEYFSETQRNKGNFPGRFSGRQFSNSRSEMNVSTLELGDSALYLCASRELNEQFFGPGTRLTVL.

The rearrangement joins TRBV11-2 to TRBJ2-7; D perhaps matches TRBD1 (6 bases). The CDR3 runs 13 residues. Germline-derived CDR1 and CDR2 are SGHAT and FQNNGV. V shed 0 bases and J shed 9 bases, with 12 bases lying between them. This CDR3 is CASSLDDRLTQYF. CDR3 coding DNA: TGTGCCAGCAGCTTAGACGACAGGTTGACGCAGTACTTC.

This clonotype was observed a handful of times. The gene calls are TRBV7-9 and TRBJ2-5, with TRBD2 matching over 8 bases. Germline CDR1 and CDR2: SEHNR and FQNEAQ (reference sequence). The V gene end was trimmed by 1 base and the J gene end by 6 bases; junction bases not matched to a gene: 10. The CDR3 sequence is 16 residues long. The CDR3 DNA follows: TGTGCCAGCAGCTTAGAGGTTGCGGGGGGCGGAAAGACCCAGTACTTC. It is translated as CASSLEVAGGGKTQYF.